This T cell receptor beta chain originates from a study of T cell changes during pregnancy in multiple sclerosis. The V segment lost 8 bases and the J segment 1 base; nucleotides outside the gene matches: 5. Germline loops: CDR1 MNHNY, CDR2 SVGAGI (reference sequence). The CDR3 is 14 residues long. Sequencing used immunoSEQ multiplex PCR; TCRdb keeps in-frame clones, though not all of them. This repertoire shows roughly 80,000 clones, around 92% found once; its top ten account for approximately 2.5%. The sample consisted of peripheral blood, taken before pregnancy. The clonotype was recovered from a female donor with multiple sclerosis, enrolled in a pregnancy study. The chain employs TRBV6-6 and TRBJ1-1; 9 bases align to TRBD1. CDR3 sequence (DNA): TGTGCCAGCGGAACAGGGGGCGAGAACACTGAAGCTTTCTTT. It specifies CASGTGGENTEAFF.